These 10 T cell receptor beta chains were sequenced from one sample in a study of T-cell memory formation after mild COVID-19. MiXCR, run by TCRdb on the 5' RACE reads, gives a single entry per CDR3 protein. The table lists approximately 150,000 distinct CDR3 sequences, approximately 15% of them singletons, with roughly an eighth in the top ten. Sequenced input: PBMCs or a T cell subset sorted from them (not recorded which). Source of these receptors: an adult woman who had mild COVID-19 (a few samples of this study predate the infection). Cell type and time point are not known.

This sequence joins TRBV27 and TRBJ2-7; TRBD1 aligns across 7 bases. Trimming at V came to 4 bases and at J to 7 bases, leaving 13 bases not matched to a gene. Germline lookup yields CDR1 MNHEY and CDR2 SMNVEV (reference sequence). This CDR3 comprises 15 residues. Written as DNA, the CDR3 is TGTGCCAGCAGTTCAGCCGGAGACAGGGTGGGAGAGCAGTACTTC. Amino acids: CASSSAGDRVGEQYF.

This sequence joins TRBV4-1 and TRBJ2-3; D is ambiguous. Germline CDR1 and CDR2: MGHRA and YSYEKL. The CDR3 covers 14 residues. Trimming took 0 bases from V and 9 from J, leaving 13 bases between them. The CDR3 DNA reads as TGCGCCAGCAGCCAAGATCGGTTGGTTCAAACGCAGTATTTT. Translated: CASSQDRLVQTQYF.

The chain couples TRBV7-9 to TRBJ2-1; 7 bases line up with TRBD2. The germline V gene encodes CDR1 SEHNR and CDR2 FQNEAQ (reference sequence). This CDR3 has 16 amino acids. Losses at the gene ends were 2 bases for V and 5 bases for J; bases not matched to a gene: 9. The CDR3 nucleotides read TGTGCCAGCAGCTTAAGCGGGCTAGCGGCTAACAATGAGCAGTTCTTC. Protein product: CASSLSGLAANNEQFF.

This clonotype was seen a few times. CDR3 nucleotide sequence: TGTGCCAGCAGCTCCACTCCGGGTGCAGATACGCAGTATTTT. Translation: CASSSTPGADTQYF. This chain joins TRBV11-1 and TRBJ2-3; unclear D gene. Germline V gene lookup returns CDR1 SGHAT and CDR2 FQDESV (reference sequence). Deletions cut 4 bases from V and 4 bases from J, with 12 bases between. The CDR3 is made up of 14 amino acids.

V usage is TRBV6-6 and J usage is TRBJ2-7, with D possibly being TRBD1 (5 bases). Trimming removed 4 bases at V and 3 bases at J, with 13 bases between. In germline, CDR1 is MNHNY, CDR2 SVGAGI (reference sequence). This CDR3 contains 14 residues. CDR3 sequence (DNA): TGTGCCAGCAGTTTATCGACAGTATACTACGAGCAGTACTTC. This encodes CASSLSTVYYEQYF.

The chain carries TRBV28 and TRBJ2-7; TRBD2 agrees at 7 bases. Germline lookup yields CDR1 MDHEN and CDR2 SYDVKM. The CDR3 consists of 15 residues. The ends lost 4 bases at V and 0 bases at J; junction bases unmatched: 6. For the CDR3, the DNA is TGTGCCAGCAGTTCGCGGACTAGAAACTCCTACGAGCAGTACTTC. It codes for CASSSRTRNSYEQYF.

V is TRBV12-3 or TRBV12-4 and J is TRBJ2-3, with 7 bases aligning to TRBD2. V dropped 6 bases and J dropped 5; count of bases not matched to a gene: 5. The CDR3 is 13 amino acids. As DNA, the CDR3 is TGTGCCAGCAGAGAAACTAGCGTAGATACGCAGTATTTT. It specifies CASRETSVDTQYF.

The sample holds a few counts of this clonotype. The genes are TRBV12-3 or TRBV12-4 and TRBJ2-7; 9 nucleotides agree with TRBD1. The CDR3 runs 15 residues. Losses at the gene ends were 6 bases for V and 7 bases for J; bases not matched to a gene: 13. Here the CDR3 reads CASSSGTGSLGEQYF. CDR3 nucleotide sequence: TGTGCCAGCAGCTCCGGGACAGGGTCCCTTGGTGAGCAGTACTTC.

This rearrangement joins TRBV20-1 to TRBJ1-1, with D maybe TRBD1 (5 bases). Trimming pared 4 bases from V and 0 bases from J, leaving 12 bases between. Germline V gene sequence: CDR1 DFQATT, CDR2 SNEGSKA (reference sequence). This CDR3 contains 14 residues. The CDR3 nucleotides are TGCAGTGCTACCTCGGGGGTTTTGAACACTGAAGCTTTCTTT. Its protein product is CSATSGVLNTEAFF.

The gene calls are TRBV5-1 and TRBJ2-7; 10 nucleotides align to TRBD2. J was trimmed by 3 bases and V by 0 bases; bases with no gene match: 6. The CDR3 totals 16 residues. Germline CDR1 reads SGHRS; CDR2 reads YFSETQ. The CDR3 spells CASSLVASGGRYEQYF. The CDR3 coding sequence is TGCGCCAGCAGCTTGGTGGCTAGCGGGGGTCGCTACGAGCAGTACTTC.